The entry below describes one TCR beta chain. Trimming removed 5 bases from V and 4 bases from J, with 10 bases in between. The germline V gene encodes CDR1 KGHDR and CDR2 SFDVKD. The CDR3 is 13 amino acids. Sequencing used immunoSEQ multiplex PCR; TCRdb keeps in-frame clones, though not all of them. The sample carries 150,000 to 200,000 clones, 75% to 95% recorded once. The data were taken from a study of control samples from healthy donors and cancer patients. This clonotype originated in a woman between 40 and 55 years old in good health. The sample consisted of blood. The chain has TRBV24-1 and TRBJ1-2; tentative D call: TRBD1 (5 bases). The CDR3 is CATSVNQGYGYTF. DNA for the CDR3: TGTGCCACCAGTGTCAACCAGGGCTATGGCTACACCTTC.